This is a list of T cell receptor beta chains from one sample in a study of CD8 T cells in Susac syndrome. TCRdb re-derived calls from the immunoSEQ multiplex PCR reads in MiXCR, one entry per CDR3 protein. Altogether about 190,000 distinct CDR3 sequences are present, almost 96% being singletons, with the ten largest covering around 0.092%. The sample taken for sequencing was CD4+ T cells from PBMCs. The source is a human donor with Susac syndrome. CDR3s include the opening cysteine and the closing phenylalanine or tryptophan. D genes are given only for firm matches. The size of a clone is reported for some rows only, either as once, few or many, or as a class for expanded clones.

d_call | clone_size | j_call | v_call | cdr3_aa | cdr3_nt
. | . | TRBJ1-2 | TRBV27 | CASSATGPFGGYTF | TGTGCCAGCAGTGCAACCGGGCCCTTCGGGGGCTACACCTTC
TRBD1 | . | TRBJ1-1 | TRBV7-9 | CASSLAVTGGTEAFF | TGTGCCAGCAGCTTGGCGGTAACAGGGGGGACTGAAGCTTTCTTT
. | . | TRBJ2-5 | TRBV10-3 | CAIGSQGAQYF | TGTGCCATCGGCTCTCAGGGAGCCCAGTACTTC
. | . | TRBJ2-7 | TRBV7-9 | CASSFDRRTYEQYF | TGTGCCAGCAGCTTTGACAGAAGAACCTACGAGCAGTACTTC
TRBD1 | . | TRBJ2-5 | TRBV6-5 | CASRSGQEKETQYF | TGTGCCAGCAGGTCGGGACAGGAAAAAGAGACCCAGTACTTC
. | . | TRBJ1-5 | TRBV18 | CASSPGDGQPQHF | TGTGCCAGCTCACCAGGGGACGGTCAGCCCCAGCATTTT
. | once | TRBJ2-2 | TRBV2 | CASRWTDNTGELFF | TGTGCCAGCCGTTGGACAGACAACACCGGGGAGCTGTTTTTT
. | . | TRBJ2-6 | TRBV9 | CASSAGSLSGANVLTF | TGTGCCAGCAGCGCCGGGTCGCTCTCTGGGGCCAACGTCCTGACTTTC
. | . | TRBJ2-7 | TRBV18 | CASSPVSGHYEQYF | TGTGCCAGCTCACCAGTCAGCGGACACTACGAGCAGTACTTC
TRBD1 | . | TRBJ1-2 | TRBV5-6 | CASSDPRGRSYGYTF | TGTGCCAGCAGCGACCCCAGGGGGCGTAGCTATGGCTACACCTTC
. | . | TRBJ1-5 | TRBV9 | CASSTSGGVGQPQHF | TGTGCCAGCAGCACTAGCGGAGGTGTCGGTCAGCCCCAGCATTTT
. | . | TRBJ2-7 | TRBV20-1 | CSARLYSYEQYF | TGCAGTGCTAGGTTGTACAGCTACGAGCAGTACTTC
TRBD1 | . | TRBJ2-5 | TRBV27 | CASSPAVRQGRETQYF | TGTGCCAGCAGTCCCGCCGTCCGACAGGGCCGAGAGACCCAGTACTTC
TRBD1 | . | TRBJ2-5 | TRBV11-2 | CASSLSGGIETQYF | TGTGCCAGCAGCCTTTCAGGGGGCATAGAGACCCAGTACTTC
. | . | TRBJ2-5 | TRBV29-1 | CSVDYAGMGGETQYF | TGCAGCGTTGATTATGCCGGGATGGGGGGAGAGACCCAGTACTTC
. | . | TRBJ1-2 | TRBV20-1 | CSATGVGYTF | TGCAGTGCTACAGGGGTCGGCTACACCTTC
. | . | TRBJ2-4 | TRBV10-2 | CASSDHNSVLAKNIQYF | TGCGCCAGCAGTGATCATAATTCTGTTCTAGCCAAAAACATTCAGTACTTC
. | . | TRBJ1-1 | TRBV30 | CAWSGPFRAEAFF | TGTGCCTGGTCCGGACCCTTTCGCGCTGAAGCTTTCTTT
. | . | TRBJ2-1 | TRBV7-3 | CASSLGAARTNEQFF | TGTGCCAGCAGCCTCGGAGCGGCGAGAACCAATGAGCAGTTCTTC
TRBD1 | . | TRBJ2-7 | TRBV6-2/TRBV6-3 | CASSYRTGHYEQYF | TGTGCCAGCAGTTACAGGACAGGACACTACGAGCAGTACTTC
. | . | TRBJ2-7 | TRBV30 | CAWSFGSEQYF | TGTGCCTGGAGTTTCGGGAGCGAGCAGTACTTC
. | once | TRBJ2-3 | TRBV6-4 | CASSATGITDTQYF | TGTGCCAGCAGTGCCACAGGGATCACAGATACGCAGTATTTT
TRBD2 | once | TRBJ2-1 | TRBV5-1 | CASRSTSGVSNEQFF | TGCGCCAGTCGGAGTACTAGCGGGGTATCCAATGAGCAGTTCTTC
TRBD1 | once | TRBJ1-1 | TRBV30 | CAWSRSRGYTEAFF | TGTGCCTGGAGTAGGTCCAGGGGGTACACTGAAGCTTTCTTT
. | . | TRBJ2-3 | TRBV30 | CAWKNRDTQYF | TGTGCCTGGAAGAATAGGGATACGCAGTATTTT
. | . | TRBJ2-3 | TRBV20-1 | CSAPLAGGADTQYF | TGCAGTGCCCCCCTAGCAGGAGGGGCAGATACGCAGTATTTT
TRBD1 | . | TRBJ2-7 | TRBV30 | CAWSADRVAYEQYF | TGTGCCTGGAGCGCCGACAGGGTGGCGTACGAGCAGTACTTC
. | . | TRBJ2-5 | TRBV30 | CATQGMETQYF | TGTGCCACTCAGGGTATGGAGACCCAGTACTTC
. | . | TRBJ1-1 | TRBV10-3 | CAISDEGTEAFF | TGTGCCATCAGTGATGAAGGCACTGAAGCTTTCTTT
. | . | TRBJ2-1 | TRBV24-1 | CATSDFTGFSYNEQFF | TGTGCCACCAGTGATTTCACGGGGTTCTCCTACAATGAGCAGTTCTTC
. | . | TRBJ2-5 | TRBV20-1 | CSATHTETQYF | TGCAGTGCTACTCACACGGAGACCCAGTACTTC
TRBD1 | . | TRBJ1-1 | TRBV30 | CAWSPRAGGLTEAFF | TGTGCCTGGAGCCCCCGGGCAGGGGGGTTGACTGAAGCTTTCTTT
TRBD1 | . | TRBJ1-1 | TRBV3-1 | CASSPGTGKVFF | TGTGCCAGCAGCCCCGGGACAGGGAAGGTTTTCTTT
. | . | TRBJ1-1 | TRBV28 | CASTEGPSWSAAFF | TGTGCCAGCACCGAGGGACCCTCATGGTCTGCGGCTTTCTTT
TRBD1 | . | TRBJ1-2 | TRBV20-1 | CSAPRRTGVYGYTF | TGCAGTGCACCCAGGCGGACAGGGGTCTATGGCTACACCTTC
TRBD1 | . | TRBJ2-7 | TRBV20-1 | CSARTGKRSEQYF | TGCAGTGCTAGGACAGGGAAGCGCTCCGAGCAGTACTTC